This is a list of T cell receptor beta chains from one sample in a study of breast tumors, draining lymph nodes, adjacent tissues. From the multiplex PCR reads, TCRdb called clonotypes with MiXCR, one entry per CDR3 protein. The data show 85,000 to 130,000 distinct CDR3 sequences, around 30% seen once. Sequencing used axillary lymph node tissue. These TCRs come from a female donor with breast cancer. Some clones in this sample may be carry-over from other donors' samples. CDR3s include the opening cysteine and the closing phenylalanine or tryptophan. Each record gives: J gene, V gene, CDR3 protein.

TRBJ1-5	TRBV2	CASSGGQGINQPQHF
TRBJ2-1	TRBV5-6	CASSSGTAYYNEQFF
TRBJ2-7	TRBV15	CATSRDLRLAASYEQYF
TRBJ2-2	TRBV7-9	CASSSSAYNDQFF
TRBJ2-3	TRBV6-9	CASWGGCGTDTQYF
TRBJ2-1	TRBV6-4	CASSDRERGLANNEQFF
TRBJ1-2	TRBV28	CASSRPKRGAGYGYTF
TRBJ2-5	TRBV12-3/TRBV12-4	CASRNGGWETQYF
TRBJ1-1	TRBV10-3	CAIRGAGTRIDAFF
TRBJ2-1	TRBV20-1	CSALKSGRNSYNEQFF
TRBJ2-1	TRBV29-1	CSVGGAGSEQFF
TRBJ1-2	TRBV5-4	CATISGGNGYTF
TRBJ1-3	TRBV5-4	CASSSKGGNTIYF
TRBJ2-2	TRBV28	CASTLSGELFF
TRBJ1-6	TRBV3-1	CASSQGSGDSPLHF
TRBJ2-5	TRBV3-1	CASSQKVWGYQETQYF
TRBJ1-4	TRBV4-1	CASSQGTGDEKLFF
TRBJ2-7	TRBV20-1	CSAQTGGGYEQYF
TRBJ2-3	TRBV27	CASSFFPSLSNTDTQYF
TRBJ2-7	TRBV20-1	CSARDLFEDRDARVLSYEQYF
TRBJ2-5	TRBV4-3	CASSQGTSVKTQYF
TRBJ2-3	TRBV13	CASSLTSDWGTDTQYF
TRBJ1-1	TRBV6-5	CASSSNTGTKAFF
TRBJ1-5	TRBV10-2	CASSADRYYSNQPQHF
TRBJ1-5	TRBV20-1	CSASRELNQPQHF
TRBJ2-7	TRBV6-2/TRBV6-3	CASNPAGLAAKF
TRBJ2-7	TRBV30	CAWRGQGAYEQYF
TRBJ1-5	TRBV2	CASSESETTGQPQHF
TRBJ1-5	TRBV5-1	CASSLAGMVNQPQHF
TRBJ2-7	TRBV7-3	CASSRAGTGGSYEQYF
TRBJ1-2	TRBV6-6	CASRRGGYTF
TRBJ2-3	TRBV7-2	CASSLSAGGTDTQYF
TRBJ2-7	TRBV7-2	CASSPYRTGGYEQHF
TRBJ2-3	TRBV2	CASSVRTSDTQYF
TRBJ1-2	TRBV11-2	CASSLDKSAPARLGYTF
TRBJ2-2	TRBV20-1	CSASRYTGELFF
TRBJ2-7	TRBV28	CASSLRLRTGQWRDTRSSYEQYF
TRBJ2-2	TRBV5-8	CASSTGGGELFF
TRBJ1-6	TRBV6-5	CASSYSSLSTTHAPLHF
TRBJ1-4	TRBV4-1	CASSQDGTQVEGSEKLFF
TRBJ1-5	TRBV6-2/TRBV6-3	CASSYIGGPQGPQHF
TRBJ1-2	TRBV18	CASSPPSGQGVYGYTF